The clone carrying this TCR beta chain was seen only a few times. Trimming took 0 bases from V and 4 from J, leaving 9 bases between them. This CDR3 contains 14 residues. CDR1 and CDR2 (germline): KGHSH, LQKENI. Clones were sequenced by immunoSEQ multiplex PCR, and TCRdb holds only the in-frame ones, with some missing. The sample yields about 14,000 clones, approximately 52% seen once. Treatment given: randomized to nivolumab then ipilimumab (arm A) or the reverse (arm B). PBMC sorting kept live CD3+CD8+ cells without CD19 or CD56. The sample is drawn from a study of sequential checkpoint blockade in melanoma. Turning to the study itself: Patients were randomized 1:1 to nivolumab-then-ipilimumab or ipilimumab-then-nivolumab first-line.

The receptor was isolated from a human donor with melanoma. The sample here was CD8+ T cells sorted from blood (inferred from file names), taken from a patient given nivolumab and ipilimumab in sequence. The chain employs TRBV18 and TRBJ1-1; D is perhaps TRBD1 (5 bases). The CDR3 DNA follows: TGTGCCAGCTCACCACCGGTCAGGGCCACTGAAGCTTTCTTT. Protein: CASSPPVRATEAFF.